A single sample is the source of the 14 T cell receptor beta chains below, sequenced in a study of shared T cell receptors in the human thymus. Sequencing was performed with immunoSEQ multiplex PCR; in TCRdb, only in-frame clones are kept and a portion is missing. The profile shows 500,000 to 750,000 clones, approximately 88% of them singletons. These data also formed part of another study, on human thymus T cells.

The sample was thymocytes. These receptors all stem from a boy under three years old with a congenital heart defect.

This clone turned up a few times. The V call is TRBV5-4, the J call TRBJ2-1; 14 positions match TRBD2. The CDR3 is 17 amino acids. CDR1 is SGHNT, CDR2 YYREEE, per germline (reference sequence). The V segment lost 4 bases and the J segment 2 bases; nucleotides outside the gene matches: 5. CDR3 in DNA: TGTGCCAGCAGCATTGGACTAGCGGGAGGAACCTACAATGAGCAGTTCTTC. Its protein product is CASSIGLAGGTYNEQFF.

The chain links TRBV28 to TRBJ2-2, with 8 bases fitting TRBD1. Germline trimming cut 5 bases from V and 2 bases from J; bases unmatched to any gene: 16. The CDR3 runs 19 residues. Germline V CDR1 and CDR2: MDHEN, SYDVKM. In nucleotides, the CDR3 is TGTGCCAGCAGTCCCTCTCCGGGACAGGACGCCTCTAACACCGGGGAGCTGTTTTTT. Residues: CASSPSPGQDASNTGELFF.

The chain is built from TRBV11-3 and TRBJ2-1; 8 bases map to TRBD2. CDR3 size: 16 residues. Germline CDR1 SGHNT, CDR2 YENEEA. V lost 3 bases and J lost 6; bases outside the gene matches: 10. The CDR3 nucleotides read TGTGCCAGCAGCTTCGGGAGGGGCGGGTCCCTCAATGAGCAGTTCTTC. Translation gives CASSFGRGGSLNEQFF.

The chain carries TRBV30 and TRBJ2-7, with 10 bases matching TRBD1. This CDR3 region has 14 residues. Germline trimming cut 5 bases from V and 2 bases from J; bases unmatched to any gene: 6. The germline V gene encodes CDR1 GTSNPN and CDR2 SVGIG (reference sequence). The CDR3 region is CAWGTGAEPYEQYF. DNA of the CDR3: TGTGCCTGGGGGACAGGGGCTGAGCCCTACGAGCAGTACTTC.

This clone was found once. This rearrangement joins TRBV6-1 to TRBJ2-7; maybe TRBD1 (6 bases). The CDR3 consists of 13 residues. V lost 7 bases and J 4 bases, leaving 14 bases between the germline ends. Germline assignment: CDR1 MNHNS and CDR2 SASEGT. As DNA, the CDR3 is TGTGCCAGCAACAGGGAAAGGGTTTACGAGCAGTACTTC. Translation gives CASNRERVYEQYF.

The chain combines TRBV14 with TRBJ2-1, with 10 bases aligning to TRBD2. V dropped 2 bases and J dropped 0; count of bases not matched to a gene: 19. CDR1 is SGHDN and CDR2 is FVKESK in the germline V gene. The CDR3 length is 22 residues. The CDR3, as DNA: TGTGCCAGCAGCCAATGGGGTACAGGGGAATGGACTAGCGGAAGCTCCTACAATGAGCAGTTCTTC. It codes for CASSQWGTGEWTSGSSYNEQFF.

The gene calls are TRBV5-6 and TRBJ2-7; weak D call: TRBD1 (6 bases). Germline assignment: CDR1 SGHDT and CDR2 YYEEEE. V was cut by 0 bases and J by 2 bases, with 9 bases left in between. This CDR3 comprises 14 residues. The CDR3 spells CASSLDRETYEQYF. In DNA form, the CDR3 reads TGTGCCAGCAGCTTGGACAGGGAGACCTACGAGCAGTACTTC. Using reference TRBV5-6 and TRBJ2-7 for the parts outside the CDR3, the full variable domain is DAGVTQSPTHLIKTRGQQVTLRCSPKSGHDTVSWYQQALGQGPQFIFQYYEEEERQRGNFPDRFSGHQFPNYSSELNVNALLLGDSALYLCASSLDRETYEQYFGPGTRLTVT.

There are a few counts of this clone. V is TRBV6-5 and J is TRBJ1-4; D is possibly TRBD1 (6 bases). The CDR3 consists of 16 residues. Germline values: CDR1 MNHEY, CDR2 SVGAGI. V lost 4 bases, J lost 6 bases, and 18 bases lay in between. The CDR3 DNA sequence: TGTGCCAGCAGTTGCGCTACAGGGTCGAGGGATGAAAAACTGTTTTTT. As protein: CASSCATGSRDEKLFF.

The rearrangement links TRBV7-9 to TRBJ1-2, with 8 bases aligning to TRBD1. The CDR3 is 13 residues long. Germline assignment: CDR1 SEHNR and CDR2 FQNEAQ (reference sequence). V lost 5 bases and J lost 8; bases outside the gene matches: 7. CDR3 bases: TGTGCCAGCAGCCCGGGGACAGGTGAGGGCTACACCTTC. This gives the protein CASSPGTGEGYTF.

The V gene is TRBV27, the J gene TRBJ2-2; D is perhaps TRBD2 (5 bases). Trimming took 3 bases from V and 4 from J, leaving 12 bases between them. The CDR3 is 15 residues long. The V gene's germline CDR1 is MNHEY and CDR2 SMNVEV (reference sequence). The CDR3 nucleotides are TGTGCCAGCAGTTTCTCCAGGCTAGCCACCGGGGAGCTGTTTTTT. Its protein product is CASSFSRLATGELFF.

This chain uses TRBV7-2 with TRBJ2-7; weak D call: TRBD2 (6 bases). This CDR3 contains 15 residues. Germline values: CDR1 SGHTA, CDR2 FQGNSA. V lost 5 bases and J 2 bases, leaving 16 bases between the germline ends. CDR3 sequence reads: CASSKGTPKPYEQYF. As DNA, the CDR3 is TGTGCCAGCAGCAAAGGGACTCCCAAGCCCTACGAGCAGTACTTC.

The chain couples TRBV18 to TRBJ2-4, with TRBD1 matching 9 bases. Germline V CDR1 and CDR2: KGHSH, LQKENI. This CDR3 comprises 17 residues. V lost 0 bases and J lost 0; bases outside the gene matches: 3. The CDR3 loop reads CASSPPQGARAKNIQYF. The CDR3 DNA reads TGTGCCAGCTCACCACCACAGGGGGCGAGAGCCAAAAACATTCAGTACTTC.

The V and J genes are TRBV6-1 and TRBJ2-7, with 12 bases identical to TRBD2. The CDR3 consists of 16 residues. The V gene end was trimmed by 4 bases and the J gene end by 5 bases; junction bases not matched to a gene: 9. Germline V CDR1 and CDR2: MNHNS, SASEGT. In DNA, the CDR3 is TGTGCCAGCAGTGGTTCTACTAGCGGGAGGTTCCACGAGCAGTACTTC. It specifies CASSGSTSGRFHEQYF.

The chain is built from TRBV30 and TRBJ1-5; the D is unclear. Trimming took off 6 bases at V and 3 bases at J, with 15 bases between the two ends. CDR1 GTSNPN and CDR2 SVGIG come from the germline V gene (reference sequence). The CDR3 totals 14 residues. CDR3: CACGKGPLNQPQHF. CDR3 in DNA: TGTGCCTGCGGGAAGGGCCCCCTCAATCAGCCCCAGCATTTT.